The subject of this entry is one T cell receptor (beta chain). Deletions cut 2 bases from V and 7 bases from J, with 15 bases between. Germline values: CDR1 SNHLY, CDR2 FYNNEI. The CDR3 spans 16 residues. This specimen belongs to a study of blood T cell repertoires in COVID-19. Study at large: Sites in the United States, Italy and Spain provided acute and convalescent COVID-19 samples.

Cohort allocation depended upon clinical history that participants reported. Per the original methods: Amplifying reference gene primers gave estimates of nucleated cell counts. Clones were read by immunoSEQ multiplex PCR, and TCRdb kept only the in-frame ones, dropping some. V and J calls and clone size are as listed in that table; D and trimming were resolved from the DNA. Among 190,000 or so clones listed, about 90% were seen once. The V gene is TRBV2, the J gene TRBJ1-6, with a tentative D call TRBD1 (6 bases). The sample taken for sequencing was PBMCs or T cells enriched from blood (not recorded which). The receptor's source is a woman aged 18-29 years who had recovered from COVID-19. CDR3: CASSERWYRANSPLHF. CDR3 nucleotide sequence: TGTGCCAGCAGTGAACGTTGGTACAGGGCCAATTCACCCCTCCACTTT. Drawing the rest from reference TRBV2 and TRBJ1-6, the complete variable domain is EPEVTQTPSHQVTQMGQEVILRCVPISNHLYFYWYRQILGQKVEFLVSFYNNEISEKSEIFDDQFSVERPDGSNFTLKIRSTKLEDSAMYFCASSERWYRANSPLHFGNGTRLTVT.